This entry concerns a single TCR beta chain. Within the sample, other DNA sequences also encode this same CDR3. This sample is drawn from a study of shared clonotypes between healthy human individuals. The data were produced by immunoSEQ multiplex PCR, yet TCRdb's version contains in-frame clones alone and is incomplete. The table includes under 600,000 clones, about 97% detected once. The CDR3 has 13 residues. V dropped 1 base and J dropped 4 bases, with 7 bases sitting between them. CDR1 MDHEN and CDR2 SYDVKM come from the germline V gene. The sequenced sample was naive CD4+ T cells sorted from blood. Subset given: CD45RA+ positively selected. The chain carries TRBV28 and TRBJ2-5, with D perhaps assigned TRBD1 or TRBD2 (5 bases each). The sequence was obtained from a woman in her twenties or thirties in good health. CDR3 loop: CASSLSGPETQYF. CDR3 coding DNA: TGTGCCAGCAGTTTATCGGGGCCAGAGACCCAGTACTTC.